The 9 T cell receptor beta chains below come from one sample, sequenced in a study of human T cells and chemical hapten exposure. MiXCR, run by TCRdb on the RACE reads, gives a single entry per CDR3 protein. The sample has over 85,000 distinct CDR3 sequences, around 11% seen once. Time point reported: patch test 1, 2 weeks after DPC sensitization. Specified treatment: therapeutic diphenylcyclopropenone sensitization with weekly scalp DPC. Sequenced here: whole blood, sampled in connection with sensitization to the hapten diphenylcyclopropenone (DPC). Receptors were obtained from a woman between 40 and 50 years old with alopecia areata. Some clones in this sample may be carry-over from other donors' samples.

This chain joins TRBV7-2 and TRBJ1-1, with D maybe TRBD1 (5 bases). Germline V gene data show CDR1 as SGHTA and CDR2 as FQGNSA. V was pared by 6 bases and J by 8 bases, with 10 bases between. CDR3 length: 11 residues. The CDR3 loop reads CASRTGHEAFF. The CDR3 DNA reads TGTGCCAGCAGGACTGGACACGAAGCTTTCTTT.

This clonotype came up a few times. The chain recombines TRBV14 with TRBJ1-5; D is undetermined. Trimming shortened V by 3 bases and J by 6 bases, and 9 bases separated the two germline ends. The CDR3 spans 13 residues. The V gene's germline CDR1 is SGHDN and CDR2 FVKESK. The CDR3 DNA reads TGTGCCAGCAGCCAGAGTGAGGTTCAGCCCCAGCATTTT. Amino acids: CASSQSEVQPQHF. Drawing the rest from reference TRBV14 and TRBJ1-5, the complete variable domain is EAGVTQFPSHSVIEKGQTVTLRCDPISGHDNLYWYRRVMGKEIKFLLHFVKESKQDESGMPNNRFLAERTGGTYSTLKVQPAELEDSGVYFCASSQSEVQPQHFGDGTRLSIL.

The genes are TRBV20-1 and TRBJ2-7, with 14 bases identical to TRBD2. Trimming removed 5 bases from V and 5 bases from J; junction bases left unmatched: 2. CDR3 length: 13 amino acids. CDR1 is DFQATT, CDR2 SNEGSKA, per germline (reference sequence). CDR3 sequence: CSAEGLAGDEQYF. The CDR3 DNA reads as TGCAGTGCTGAGGGACTAGCGGGAGACGAGCAGTACTTC.

The sample holds many counts of this clonotype. The germline gene is not matched at one end of the junction; a read error may be the cause. The rearrangement joins TRBV6-1 to TRBJ2-7; a possible D gene is TRBD1 (5 bases). Germline-derived CDR1 and CDR2 are MNHNS and SASEGT. The CDR3 has 11 residues. The CDR3 coding sequence is TGTGCCAGCAGTGGCTCAGGACACCTTCACTTC. Protein product: CASSGSGHLHF.

Comment on this clonotype: A read error may explain this, as a much larger clone is one base away. V and J are TRBV29-1 and TRBJ2-5; 7 bases map to TRBD1. In germline, CDR1 is SQVTM, CDR2 ANQGSEA. Trimming at V came to 5 bases and at J to 4 bases, leaving 13 bases not matched to a gene. This CDR3 is 15 amino acids long. CDR3 in amino acids: CSVFPTQTGTETQYF. For the CDR3, the DNA is TGCAGCGTTTTCCCTACCCAGACAGGGACAGAGACCCAGTACTTC.

The rearrangement joins TRBV11-2 to TRBJ2-3; 7 bases map to TRBD2. Germline assignment: CDR1 SGHAT and CDR2 FQNNGV. This CDR3 has 16 amino acids. Trimming removed 3 bases from V and 1 base from J; junction bases left unmatched: 7. The CDR3 here is CASSFGGSARTDTQYF. CDR3 nucleotide sequence: TGTGCCAGCAGCTTCGGGGGGTCAGCCCGCACAGATACGCAGTATTTT.

The chain uses TRBV15 and TRBJ1-4, with a possible D match to TRBD1 (6 bases). The ends were cut back, 1 base at V and 8 bases at J, with 11 bases in the middle. Per germline, CDR1 LNHNV and CDR2 YYDKDF (reference sequence). The length of the CDR3 is 14 residues. CDR3 loop: CATSRGDTGEKLFF. CDR3 in DNA: TGTGCCACCAGCAGAGGGGACACAGGGGAAAAACTGTTTTTT.

This chain uses TRBV11-2 with TRBJ1-2; TRBD1 aligns across 10 bases. Trimming at V came to 5 bases and at J to 4 bases, leaving 10 bases not matched to a gene. The CDR3 is made up of 16 amino acids. The germline gives CDR1 SGHAT, CDR2 FQNNGV. This chain's CDR3 is CASSRPGTGAVYGYTF. The CDR3 nucleotides are TGTGCCAGCAGCCGACCGGGGACAGGGGCCGTCTATGGCTACACCTTC.

At least ten counts were recorded for this clonotype. V is TRBV5-1 and J is TRBJ2-2; D gene uncertain. Trimming pared 0 bases from V and 4 bases from J, leaving 10 bases between. The CDR3 contains 15 residues. CDR1 and CDR2 (germline): SGHRS, YFSETQ. Here the CDR3 DNA reads TGCGCCAGCAGCTTGGCTGGGGTAGGCACCGGGGAGCTGTTTTTT. Translating gives CASSLAGVGTGELFF.